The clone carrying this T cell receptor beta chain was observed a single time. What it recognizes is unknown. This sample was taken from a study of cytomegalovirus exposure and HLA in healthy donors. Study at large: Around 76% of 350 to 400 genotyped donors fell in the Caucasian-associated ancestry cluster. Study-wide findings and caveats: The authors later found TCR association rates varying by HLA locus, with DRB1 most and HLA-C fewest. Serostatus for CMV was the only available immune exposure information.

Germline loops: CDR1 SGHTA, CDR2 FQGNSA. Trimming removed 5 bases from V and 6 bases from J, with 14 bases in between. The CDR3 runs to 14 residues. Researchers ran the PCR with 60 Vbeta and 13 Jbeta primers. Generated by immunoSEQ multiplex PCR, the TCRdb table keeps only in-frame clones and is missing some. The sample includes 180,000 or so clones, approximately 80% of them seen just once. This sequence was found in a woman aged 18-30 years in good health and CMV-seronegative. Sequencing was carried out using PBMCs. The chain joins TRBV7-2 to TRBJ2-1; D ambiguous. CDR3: CASSIDQVINEQFF. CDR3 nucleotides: TGTGCCAGCAGCATTGACCAGGTCATCAATGAGCAGTTCTTC.